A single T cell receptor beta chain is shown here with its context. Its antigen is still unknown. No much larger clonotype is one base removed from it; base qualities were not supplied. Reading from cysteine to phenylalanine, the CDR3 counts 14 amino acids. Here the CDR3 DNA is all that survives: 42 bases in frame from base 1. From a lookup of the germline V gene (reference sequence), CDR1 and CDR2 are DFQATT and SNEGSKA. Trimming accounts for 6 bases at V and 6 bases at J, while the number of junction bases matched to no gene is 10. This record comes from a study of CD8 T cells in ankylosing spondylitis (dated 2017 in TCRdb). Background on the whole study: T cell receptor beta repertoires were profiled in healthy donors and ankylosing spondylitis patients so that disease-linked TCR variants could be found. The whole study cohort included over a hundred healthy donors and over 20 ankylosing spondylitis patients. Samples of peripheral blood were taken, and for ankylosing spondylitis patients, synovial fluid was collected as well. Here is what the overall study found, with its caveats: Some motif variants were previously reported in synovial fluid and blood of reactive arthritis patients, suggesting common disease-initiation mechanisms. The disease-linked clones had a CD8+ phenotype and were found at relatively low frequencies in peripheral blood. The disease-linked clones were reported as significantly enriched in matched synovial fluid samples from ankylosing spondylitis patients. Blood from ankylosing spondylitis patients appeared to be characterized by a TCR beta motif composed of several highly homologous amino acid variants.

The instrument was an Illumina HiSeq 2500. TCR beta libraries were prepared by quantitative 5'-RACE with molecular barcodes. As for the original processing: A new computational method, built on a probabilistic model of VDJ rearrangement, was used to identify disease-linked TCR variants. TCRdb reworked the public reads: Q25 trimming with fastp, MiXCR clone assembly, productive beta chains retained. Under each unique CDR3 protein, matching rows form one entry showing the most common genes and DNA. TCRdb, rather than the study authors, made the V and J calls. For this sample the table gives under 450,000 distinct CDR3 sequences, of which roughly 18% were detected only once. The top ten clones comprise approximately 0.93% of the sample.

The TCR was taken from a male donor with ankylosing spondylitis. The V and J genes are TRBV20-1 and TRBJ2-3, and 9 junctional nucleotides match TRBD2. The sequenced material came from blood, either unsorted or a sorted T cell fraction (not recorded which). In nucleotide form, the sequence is TGCAGTGCAACAGCGGGAGGCCCGTGGGATACGCAGTATTTT. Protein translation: CSATAGGPWDTQYF.